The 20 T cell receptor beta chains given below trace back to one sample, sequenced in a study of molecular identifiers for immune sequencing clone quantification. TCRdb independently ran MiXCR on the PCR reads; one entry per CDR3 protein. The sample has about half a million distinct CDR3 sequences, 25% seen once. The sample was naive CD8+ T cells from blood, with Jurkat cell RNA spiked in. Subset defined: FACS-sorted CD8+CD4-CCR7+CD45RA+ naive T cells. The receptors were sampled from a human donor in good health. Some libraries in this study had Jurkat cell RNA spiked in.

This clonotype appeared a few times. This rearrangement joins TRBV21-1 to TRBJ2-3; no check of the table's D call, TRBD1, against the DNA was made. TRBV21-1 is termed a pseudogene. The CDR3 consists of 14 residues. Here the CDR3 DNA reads TGTGCCAGCAACCGCGTCGGGGGTTCCTATACGCAGTATTTT. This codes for CASNRVGGSYTQYF.

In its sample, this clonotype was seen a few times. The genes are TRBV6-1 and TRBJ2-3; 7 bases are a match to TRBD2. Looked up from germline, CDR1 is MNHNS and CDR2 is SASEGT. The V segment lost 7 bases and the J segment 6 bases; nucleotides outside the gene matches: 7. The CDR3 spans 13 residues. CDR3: CASKGWRGDTQYF. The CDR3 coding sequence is TGTGCCAGCAAAGGCTGGCGGGGGGATACGCAGTATTTT.

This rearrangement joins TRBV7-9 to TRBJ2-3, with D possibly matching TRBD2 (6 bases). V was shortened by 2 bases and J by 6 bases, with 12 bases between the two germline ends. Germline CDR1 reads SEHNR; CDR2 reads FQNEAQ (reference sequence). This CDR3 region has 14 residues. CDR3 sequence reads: CASSLNGLYDTQYF. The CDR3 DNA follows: TGTGCCAGCAGCTTAAATGGACTATATGATACGCAGTATTTT.

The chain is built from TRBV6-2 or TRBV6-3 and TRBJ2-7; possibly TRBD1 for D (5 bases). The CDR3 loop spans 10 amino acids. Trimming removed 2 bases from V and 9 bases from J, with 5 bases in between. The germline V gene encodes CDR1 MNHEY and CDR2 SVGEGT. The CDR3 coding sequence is TGTGCCAGCAGTTACGACAGGCAGTACTTC. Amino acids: CASSYDRQYF.

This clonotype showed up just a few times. In DNA, the CDR3 is TGTGCCACCAGTGGGTGGGAGAGCCAAGAGACCCAGTACTTC. Translation gives CATSGWESQETQYF. V usage is TRBV11-2 and J usage is TRBJ2-5; tentative D call: TRBD2 (5 bases). This CDR3 contains 14 residues. The ends were cut back, 10 bases at V and 1 base at J, with 16 bases in the middle. CDR1 is SGHAT and CDR2 is FQNNGV in the germline V gene.

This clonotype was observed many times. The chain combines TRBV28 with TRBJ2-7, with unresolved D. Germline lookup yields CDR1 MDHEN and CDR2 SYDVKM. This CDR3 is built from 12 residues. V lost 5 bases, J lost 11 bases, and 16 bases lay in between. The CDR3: CASSHRELTEYF. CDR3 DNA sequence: TGTGCCAGCAGTCATAGGGAACTTACAGAGTACTTC.

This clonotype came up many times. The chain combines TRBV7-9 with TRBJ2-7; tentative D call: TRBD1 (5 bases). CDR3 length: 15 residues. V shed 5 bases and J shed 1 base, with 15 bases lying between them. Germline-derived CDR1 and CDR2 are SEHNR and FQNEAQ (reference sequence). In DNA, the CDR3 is TGTGCCAGCAGCCCAGGGCGTTTGGGGTCCTACGAGCAGTACTTC. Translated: CASSPGRLGSYEQYF.

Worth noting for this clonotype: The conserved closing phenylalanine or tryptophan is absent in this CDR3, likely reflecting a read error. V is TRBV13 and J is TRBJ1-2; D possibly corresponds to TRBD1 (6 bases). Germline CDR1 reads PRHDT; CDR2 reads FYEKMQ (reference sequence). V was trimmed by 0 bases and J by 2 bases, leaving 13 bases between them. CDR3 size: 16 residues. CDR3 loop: CASSLGLSGGNYGYTI. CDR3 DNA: TGTGCCAGCAGCTTAGGCCTTTCGGGGGGCAACTATGGCTACACCATC.

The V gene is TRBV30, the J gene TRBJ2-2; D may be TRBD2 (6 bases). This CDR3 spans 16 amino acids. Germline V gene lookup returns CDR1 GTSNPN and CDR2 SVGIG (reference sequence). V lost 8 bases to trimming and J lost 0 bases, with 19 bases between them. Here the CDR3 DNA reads TGTGCCGCGGGCCTGTGGGGAGGTGCGAACACCGGGGAGCTGTTTTTT. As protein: CAAGLWGGANTGELFF.

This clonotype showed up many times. The CDR3 nucleotides read TGTGCCAGCAGCGTAGAGGGGACAGTCTCCTACGAGCAGTACTTC. Its protein is CASSVEGTVSYEQYF. V and J are TRBV9 and TRBJ2-7; TRBD1 agrees at 7 bases. Germline values: CDR1 SGDLS, CDR2 YYNGEE. CDR3 length: 15 amino acids. Germline trimming cut 0 bases from V and 0 bases from J; bases unmatched to any gene: 3.

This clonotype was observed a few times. The CDR3 DNA reads TGCGCCAGCAGCCAAGGGCCGGCTAGCGGGAGGAAGAATGAGCAGTACTTC. Its translation is CASSQGPASGRKNEQYF. V usage is TRBV4-1 and J usage is TRBJ2-7, with 11 bases fitting TRBD2. The CDR3 totals 17 residues. Germline assignment: CDR1 MGHRA and CDR2 YSYEKL. V trimming: 1 base; J trimming: 7 bases; junction bases outside the gene matches: 12.

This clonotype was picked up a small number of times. The DNA for the CDR3 is TGCAGTCTCAGGGGGGGCGGGGATCAGCCCCAGCATTTT. It yields the protein CSLRGGGDQPQHF. The chain recombines TRBV20-1 with TRBJ1-5; 7 nucleotides align to TRBD1. From germline, CDR1 is DFQATT and CDR2 SNEGSKA (reference sequence). V trimming: 8 bases; J trimming: 5 bases; junction bases outside the gene matches: 9. This CDR3 spans 13 amino acids.

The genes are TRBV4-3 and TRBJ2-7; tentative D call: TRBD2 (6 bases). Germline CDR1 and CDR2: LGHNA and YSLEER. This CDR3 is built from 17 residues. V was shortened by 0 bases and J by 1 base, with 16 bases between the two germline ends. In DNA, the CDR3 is TGCGCCAGCAGCCAAGATCTGAAGGGACTCGTTTCCTACGAGCAGTACTTC. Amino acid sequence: CASSQDLKGLVSYEQYF.

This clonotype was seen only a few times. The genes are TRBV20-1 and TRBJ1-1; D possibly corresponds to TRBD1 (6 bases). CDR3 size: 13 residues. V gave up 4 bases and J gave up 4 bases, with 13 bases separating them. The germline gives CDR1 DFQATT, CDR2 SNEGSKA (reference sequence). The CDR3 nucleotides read TGCAGTGCTACCTTCGACAGGACCACTGAAGCTTTCTTT. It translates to CSATFDRTTEAFF.

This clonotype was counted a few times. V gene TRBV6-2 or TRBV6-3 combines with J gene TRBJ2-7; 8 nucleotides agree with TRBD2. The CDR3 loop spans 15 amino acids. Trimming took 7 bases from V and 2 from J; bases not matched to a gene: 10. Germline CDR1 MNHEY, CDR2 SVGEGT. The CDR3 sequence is CASTEGGRTPYEQYF. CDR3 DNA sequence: TGTGCCAGCACCGAAGGCGGGAGGACGCCCTACGAGCAGTACTTC.

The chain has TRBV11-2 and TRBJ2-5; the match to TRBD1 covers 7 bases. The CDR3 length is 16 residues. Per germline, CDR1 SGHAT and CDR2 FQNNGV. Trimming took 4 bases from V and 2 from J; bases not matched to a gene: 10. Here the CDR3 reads CASSSTGAKRQETQYF. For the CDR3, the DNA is TGTGCCAGCAGCTCCACAGGGGCTAAAAGACAAGAGACCCAGTACTTC.

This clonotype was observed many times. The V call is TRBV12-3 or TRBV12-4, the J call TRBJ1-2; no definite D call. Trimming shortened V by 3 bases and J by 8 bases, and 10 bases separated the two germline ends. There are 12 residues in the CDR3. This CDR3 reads CASSFSAGGYTF. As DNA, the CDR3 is TGTGCCAGCAGTTTCTCTGCCGGCGGCTACACCTTC.

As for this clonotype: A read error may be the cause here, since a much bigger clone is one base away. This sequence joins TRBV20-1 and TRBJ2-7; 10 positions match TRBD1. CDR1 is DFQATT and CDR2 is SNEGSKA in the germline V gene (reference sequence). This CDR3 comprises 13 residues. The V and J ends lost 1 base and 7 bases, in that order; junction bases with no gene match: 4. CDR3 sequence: CSARGQGAREQYF. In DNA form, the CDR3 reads TGCAGTGCTAGAGGACAGGGGGCGAGGGAGCAGTACTTC.

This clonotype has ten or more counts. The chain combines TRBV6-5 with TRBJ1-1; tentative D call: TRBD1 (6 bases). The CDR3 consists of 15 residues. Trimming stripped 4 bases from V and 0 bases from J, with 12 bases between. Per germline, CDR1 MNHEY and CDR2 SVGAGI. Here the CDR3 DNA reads TGTGCCAGCAGTTTAACACAGGGTCTGAACACTGAAGCTTTCTTT. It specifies CASSLTQGLNTEAFF.

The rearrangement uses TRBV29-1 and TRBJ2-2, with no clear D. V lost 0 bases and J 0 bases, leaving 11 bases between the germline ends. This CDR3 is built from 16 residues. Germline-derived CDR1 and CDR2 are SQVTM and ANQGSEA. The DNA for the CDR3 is TGCAGCGTTGAAGAGGCAGGCAGAACGAACACCGGGGAGCTGTTTTTT. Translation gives CSVEEAGRTNTGELFF.